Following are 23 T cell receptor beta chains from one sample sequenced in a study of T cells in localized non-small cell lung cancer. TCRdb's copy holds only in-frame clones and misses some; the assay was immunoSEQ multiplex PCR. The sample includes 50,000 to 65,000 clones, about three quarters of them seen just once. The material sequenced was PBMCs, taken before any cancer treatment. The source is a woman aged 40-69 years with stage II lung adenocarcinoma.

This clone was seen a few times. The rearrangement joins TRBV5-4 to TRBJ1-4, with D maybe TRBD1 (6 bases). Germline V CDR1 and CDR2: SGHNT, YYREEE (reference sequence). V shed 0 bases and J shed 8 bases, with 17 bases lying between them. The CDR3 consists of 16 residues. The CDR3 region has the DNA TGTGCCAGCAGCTTGGCCGGGGGCGCGGGGTTGGAAAAACTGTTTTTT. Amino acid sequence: CASSLAGGAGLEKLFF.

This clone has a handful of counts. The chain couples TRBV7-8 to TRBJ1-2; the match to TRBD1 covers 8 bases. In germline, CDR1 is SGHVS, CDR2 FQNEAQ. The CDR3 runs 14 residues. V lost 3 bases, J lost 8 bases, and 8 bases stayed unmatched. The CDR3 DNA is TGTGCCAGCAGCTTCACCAACAGGGGGATCGGCTACACCTTC. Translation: CASSFTNRGIGYTF. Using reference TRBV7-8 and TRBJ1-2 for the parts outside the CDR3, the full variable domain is GAGVSQSPRYKVAKRGQDVALRCDPISGHVSLFWYQQALGQGPEFLTYFQNEAQLDKSGLPSDRFFAERPEGSVSTLKIQRTQQEDSAVYLCASSFTNRGIGYTFGSGTRLTVV.

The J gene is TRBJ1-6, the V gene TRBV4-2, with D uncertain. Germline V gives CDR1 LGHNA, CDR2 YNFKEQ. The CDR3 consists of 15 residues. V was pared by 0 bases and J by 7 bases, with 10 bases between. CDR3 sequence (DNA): TGTGCCAGCAGCCAAGATTGGGTGGGGAATTCACCCCTCCACTTT. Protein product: CASSQDWVGNSPLHF.

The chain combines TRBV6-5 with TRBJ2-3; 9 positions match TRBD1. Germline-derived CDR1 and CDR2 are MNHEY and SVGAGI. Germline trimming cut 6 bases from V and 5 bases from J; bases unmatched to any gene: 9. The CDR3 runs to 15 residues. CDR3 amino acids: CASRTTGGREDTQYF. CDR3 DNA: TGTGCCAGCAGGACCACAGGGGGCAGGGAAGATACGCAGTATTTT.

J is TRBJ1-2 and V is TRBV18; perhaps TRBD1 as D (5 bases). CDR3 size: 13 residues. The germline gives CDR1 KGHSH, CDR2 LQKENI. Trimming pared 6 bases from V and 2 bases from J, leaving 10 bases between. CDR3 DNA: TGTGCCAGCTCCGATGGGGCCAACTATGGCTACACCTTC. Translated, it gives CASSDGANYGYTF.

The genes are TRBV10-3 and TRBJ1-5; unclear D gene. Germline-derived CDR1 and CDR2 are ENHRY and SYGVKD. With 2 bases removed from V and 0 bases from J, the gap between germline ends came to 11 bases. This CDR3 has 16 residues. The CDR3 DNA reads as TGTGCCATCAGTGAGAGGGCCGAACTTAGCAATCAGCCCCAGCATTTT. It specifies CAISERAELSNQPQHF.

CDR3 nucleotides: TGCGCCAGCAGCCAAGAGAGCTTCAATTCACCCCTCCACTTT. Translating it yields CASSQESFNSPLHF. J is TRBJ1-6 and V is TRBV4-3; D unclear. Per germline, CDR1 LGHNA and CDR2 YSLEER. The CDR3 extends over 14 amino acids. Deletions cut 0 bases from V and 7 bases from J, with 7 bases between.

The CDR3 is CASSPGVSGELFF. The CDR3, as DNA: TGTGCCAGCAGCCCGGGAGTATCCGGGGAGCTGTTTTTT. The rearrangement joins TRBV16 to TRBJ2-2; a weak D match, TRBD2 (6 bases). The CDR3 contains 13 residues. CDR1 is KGHSY and CDR2 is FQNENV in the germline V gene. V lost 4 bases and J lost 6, with 9 bases in between.

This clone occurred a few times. The DNA of the CDR3 is TGTGCCAGCAGTTTTCGGAAGGGCACTGAAGCTTTCTTT. Translation gives CASSFRKGTEAFF. The chain carries TRBV28 and TRBJ1-1; D unresolved. The CDR3 has 13 amino acids. Germline lookup yields CDR1 MDHEN and CDR2 SYDVKM. Between the trimmed V and J ends, which lost 3 bases and 4 bases, there was a span of 9 bases.

The chain's CDR3 is CASSRRILDTQYF. CDR3 DNA sequence: TGTGCCAGCAGTAGAAGGATCCTGGATACGCAGTATTTT. The rearrangement uses TRBV6-5 and TRBJ2-3; no firm D call. There are 13 residues in the CDR3. V dropped 5 bases and J dropped 6 bases, with 12 bases sitting between them. CDR1 and CDR2 (germline): MNHEY, SVGAGI.

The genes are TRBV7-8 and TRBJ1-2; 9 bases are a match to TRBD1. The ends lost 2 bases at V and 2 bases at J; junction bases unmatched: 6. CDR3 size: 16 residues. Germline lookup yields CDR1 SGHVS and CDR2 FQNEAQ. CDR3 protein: CASSLRGTGRNYGYTF. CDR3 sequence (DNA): TGTGCCAGCAGCTTAAGGGGGACAGGGCGCAACTATGGCTACACCTTC.

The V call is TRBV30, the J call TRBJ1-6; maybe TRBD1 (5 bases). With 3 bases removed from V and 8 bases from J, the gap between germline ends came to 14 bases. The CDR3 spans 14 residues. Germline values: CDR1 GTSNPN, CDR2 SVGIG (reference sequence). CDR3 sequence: CAWRSGGAYSPLHF. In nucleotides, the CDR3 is TGTGCCTGGAGGTCAGGAGGGGCGTATTCACCCCTCCACTTT. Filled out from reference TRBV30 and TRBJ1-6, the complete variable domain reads SQTIHQWPATLVQPVGSPLSLECTVEGTSNPNLYWYRQAAGRGLQLLFYSVGIGQISSEVPQNLSASRPQDRQFILSSKKLLLSDSGFYLCAWRSGGAYSPLHFGNGTRLTVT.

This chain's CDR3 is CASSIAVSYEQYF. The CDR3 nucleotides read TGTGCCAGTAGTATCGCGGTCTCCTACGAGCAGTACTTC. The gene calls are TRBV19 and TRBJ2-7; D not resolved. This CDR3 comprises 13 residues. V shed 3 bases and J shed 0 bases, with 6 bases lying between them. Germline CDR1 is LNHDA and CDR2 is SQIVND (reference sequence).

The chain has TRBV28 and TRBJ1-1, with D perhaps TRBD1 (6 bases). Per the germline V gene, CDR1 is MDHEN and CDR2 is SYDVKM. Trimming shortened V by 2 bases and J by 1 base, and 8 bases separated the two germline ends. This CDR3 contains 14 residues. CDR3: CASSLRGANTEAFF. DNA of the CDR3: TGTGCCAGCAGTTTACGGGGGGCGAACACTGAAGCTTTCTTT.

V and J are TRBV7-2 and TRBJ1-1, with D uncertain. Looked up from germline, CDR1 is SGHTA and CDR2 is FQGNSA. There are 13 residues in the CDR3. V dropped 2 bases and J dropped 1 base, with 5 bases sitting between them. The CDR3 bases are TGTGCCAGCAGCTTAAGAGGGAACACTGAAGCTTTCTTT. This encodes CASSLRGNTEAFF.

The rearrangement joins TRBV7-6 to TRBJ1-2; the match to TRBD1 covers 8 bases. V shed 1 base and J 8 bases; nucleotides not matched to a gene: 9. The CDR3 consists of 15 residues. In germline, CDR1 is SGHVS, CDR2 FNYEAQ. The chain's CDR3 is CASSLEGQGLGGYTF. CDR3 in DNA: TGTGCCAGCAGCTTAGAAGGACAGGGTCTCGGCGGCTACACCTTC.

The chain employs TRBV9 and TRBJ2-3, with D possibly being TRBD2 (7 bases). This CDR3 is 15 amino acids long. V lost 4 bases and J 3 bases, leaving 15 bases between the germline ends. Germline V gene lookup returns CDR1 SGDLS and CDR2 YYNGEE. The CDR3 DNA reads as TGTGCCAGCAGCCCCCTGGGGGGGGCGACAGATACGCAGTATTTT. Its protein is CASSPLGGATDTQYF.

CDR3 residues: CASSRGNSPLHF. The CDR3 DNA follows: TGCGCCAGCAGCAGGGGAAATTCACCCCTCCACTTT. The rearrangement links TRBV4-3 to TRBJ1-6; a weak D match, TRBD1 (5 bases). Germline assignment: CDR1 LGHNA and CDR2 YSLEER. The CDR3 runs 12 residues. The V gene lost 5 bases and the J gene lost 7 bases, with 6 bases spanning the gap.

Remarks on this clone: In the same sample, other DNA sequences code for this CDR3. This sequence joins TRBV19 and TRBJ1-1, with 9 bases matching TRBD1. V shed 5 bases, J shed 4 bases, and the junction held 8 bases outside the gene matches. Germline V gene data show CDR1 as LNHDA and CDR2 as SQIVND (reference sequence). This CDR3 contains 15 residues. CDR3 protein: CASSSSGTGITEAFF. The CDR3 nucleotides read TGTGCCAGTAGTTCCTCCGGGACAGGGATCACTGAAGCTTTCTTT.

CDR3 loop: CASSLPPGLGDSPLHF. DNA for the CDR3: TGTGCCAGCAGTCTCCCCCCGGGATTGGGGGATTCACCCCTCCACTTT. The J gene is TRBJ1-6, the V gene TRBV27; TRBD1 is a possible D gene (5 bases). The CDR3 sequence is 16 residues long. Germline values: CDR1 MNHEY, CDR2 SMNVEV (reference sequence). The ends were cut back, 5 bases at V and 8 bases at J, with 19 bases in the middle.

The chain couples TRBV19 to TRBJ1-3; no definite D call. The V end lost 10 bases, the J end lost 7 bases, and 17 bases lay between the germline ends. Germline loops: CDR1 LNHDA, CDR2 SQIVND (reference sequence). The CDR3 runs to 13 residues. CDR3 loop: CATAAAGRNTIYF. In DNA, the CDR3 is TGTGCCACCGCGGCGGCCGGGCGGAACACCATATATTTT.

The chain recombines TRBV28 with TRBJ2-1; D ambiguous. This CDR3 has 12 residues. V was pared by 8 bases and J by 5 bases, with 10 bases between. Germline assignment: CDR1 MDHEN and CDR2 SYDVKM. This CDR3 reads CASCLTDNEQFF. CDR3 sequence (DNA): TGTGCCAGCTGCCTAACGGACAATGAGCAGTTCTTC.

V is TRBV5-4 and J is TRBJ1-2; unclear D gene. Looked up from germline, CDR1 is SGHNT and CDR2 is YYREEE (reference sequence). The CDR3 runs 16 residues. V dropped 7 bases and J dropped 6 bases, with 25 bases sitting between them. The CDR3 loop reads CASRQTSRALGDGYTF. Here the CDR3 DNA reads TGTGCCAGCCGCCAGACCTCAAGGGCCCTCGGCGATGGCTACACCTTC.